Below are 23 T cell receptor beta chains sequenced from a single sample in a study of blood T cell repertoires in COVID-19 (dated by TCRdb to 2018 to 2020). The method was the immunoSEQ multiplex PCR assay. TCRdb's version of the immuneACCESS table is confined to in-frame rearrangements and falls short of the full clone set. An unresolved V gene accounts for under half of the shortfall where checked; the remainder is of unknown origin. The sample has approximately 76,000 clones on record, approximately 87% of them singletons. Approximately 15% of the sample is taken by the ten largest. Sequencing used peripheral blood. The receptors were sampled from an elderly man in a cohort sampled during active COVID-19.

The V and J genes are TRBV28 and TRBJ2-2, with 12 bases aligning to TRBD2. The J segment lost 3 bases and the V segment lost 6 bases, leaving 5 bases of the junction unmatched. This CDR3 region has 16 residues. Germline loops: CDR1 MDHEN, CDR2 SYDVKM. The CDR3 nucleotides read TGTGCCAGCAGCCCCGGACTAGCGGGGTACACCGGGGAGCTGTTTTTT. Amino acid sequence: CASSPGLAGYTGELFF.

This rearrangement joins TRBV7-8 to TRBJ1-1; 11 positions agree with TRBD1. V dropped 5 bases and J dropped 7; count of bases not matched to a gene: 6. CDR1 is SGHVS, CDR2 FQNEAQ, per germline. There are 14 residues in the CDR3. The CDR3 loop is CASSHRDRGFEAFF. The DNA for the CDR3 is TGTGCCAGCAGCCACCGGGACAGGGGGTTTGAAGCTTTCTTT. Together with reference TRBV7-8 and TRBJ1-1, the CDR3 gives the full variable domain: GAGVSQSPRYKVAKRGQDVALRCDPISGHVSLFWYQQALGQGPEFLTYFQNEAQLDKSGLPSDRFFAERPEGSVSTLKIQRTQQEDSAVYLCASSHRDRGFEAFFGQGTRLTVV.

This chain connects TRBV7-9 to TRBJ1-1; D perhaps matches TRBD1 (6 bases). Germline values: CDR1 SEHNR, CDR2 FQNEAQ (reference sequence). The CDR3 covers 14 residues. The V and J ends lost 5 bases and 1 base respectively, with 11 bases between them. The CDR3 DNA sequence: TGTGCCAGCAGCGTGGGGGCCTCGAACACTGAAGCTTTCTTT. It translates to CASSVGASNTEAFF.

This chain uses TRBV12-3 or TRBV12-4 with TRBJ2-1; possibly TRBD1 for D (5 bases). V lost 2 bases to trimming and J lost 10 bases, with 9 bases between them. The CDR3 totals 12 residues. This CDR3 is CASSLRGKEQFF. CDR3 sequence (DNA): TGTGCCAGCAGTTTAAGGGGTAAGGAGCAGTTCTTC.

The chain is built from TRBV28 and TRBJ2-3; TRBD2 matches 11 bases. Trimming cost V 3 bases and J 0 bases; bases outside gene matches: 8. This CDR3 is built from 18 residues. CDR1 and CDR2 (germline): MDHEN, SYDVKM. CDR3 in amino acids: CASSLGLAGGTSTDTQYF. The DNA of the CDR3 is TGTGCCAGCAGTTTGGGTCTAGCGGGGGGAACTAGCACAGATACGCAGTATTTT. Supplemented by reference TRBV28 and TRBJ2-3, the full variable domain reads DVKVTQSSRYLVKRTGEKVFLECVQDMDHENMFWYRQDPGLGLRLIYFSYDVKMKEKGDIPEGYSVSREKKERFSLILESASTNQTSMYLCASSLGLAGGTSTDTQYFGPGTRLTVL.

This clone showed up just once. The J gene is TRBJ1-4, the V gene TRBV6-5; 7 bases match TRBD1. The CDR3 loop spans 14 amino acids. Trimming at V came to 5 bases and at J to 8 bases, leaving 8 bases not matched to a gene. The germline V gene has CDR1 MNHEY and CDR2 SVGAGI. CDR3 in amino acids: CASSLRQGYEKLFF. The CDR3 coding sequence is TGTGCCAGCAGTCTCAGACAGGGCTACGAAAAACTGTTTTTT.

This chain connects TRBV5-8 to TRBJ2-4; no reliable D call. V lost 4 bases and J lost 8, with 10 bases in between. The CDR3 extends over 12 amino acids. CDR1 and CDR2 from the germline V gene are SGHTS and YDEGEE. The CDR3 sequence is CASSSPRDIQYF. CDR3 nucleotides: TGTGCCAGCAGCAGCCCCCGGGACATTCAGTACTTC.

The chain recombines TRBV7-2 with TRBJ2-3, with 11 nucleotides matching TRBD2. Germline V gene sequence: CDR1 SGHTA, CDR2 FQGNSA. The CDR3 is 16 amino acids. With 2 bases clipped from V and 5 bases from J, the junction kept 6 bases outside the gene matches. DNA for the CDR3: TGTGCCAGCAGCTTACTAGCGGGGGGAGTGGGAGATACGCAGTATTTT. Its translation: CASSLLAGGVGDTQYF.

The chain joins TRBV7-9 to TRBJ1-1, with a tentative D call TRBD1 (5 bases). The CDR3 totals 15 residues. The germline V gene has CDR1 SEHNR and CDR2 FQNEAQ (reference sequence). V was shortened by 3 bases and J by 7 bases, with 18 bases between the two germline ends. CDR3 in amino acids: CASSFHEAGRGEAFF. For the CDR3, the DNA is TGTGCCAGCAGCTTTCACGAGGCGGGGCGGGGTGAAGCTTTCTTT.

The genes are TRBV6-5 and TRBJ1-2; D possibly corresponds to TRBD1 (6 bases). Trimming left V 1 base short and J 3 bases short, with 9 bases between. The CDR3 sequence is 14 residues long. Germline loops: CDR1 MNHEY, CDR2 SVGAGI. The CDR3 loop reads CASSYLGQDYGYTF. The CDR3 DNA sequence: TGTGCCAGCAGTTACTTGGGACAAGACTATGGCTACACCTTC.

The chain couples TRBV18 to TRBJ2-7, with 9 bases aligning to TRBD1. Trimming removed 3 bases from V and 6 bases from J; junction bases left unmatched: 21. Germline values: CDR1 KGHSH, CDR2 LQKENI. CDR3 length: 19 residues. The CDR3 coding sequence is TGTGCCAGCTCACCTAATACAATCGGGCCGGGACAGGGTGTGGGCGAGCAGTACTTC. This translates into CASSPNTIGPGQGVGEQYF.

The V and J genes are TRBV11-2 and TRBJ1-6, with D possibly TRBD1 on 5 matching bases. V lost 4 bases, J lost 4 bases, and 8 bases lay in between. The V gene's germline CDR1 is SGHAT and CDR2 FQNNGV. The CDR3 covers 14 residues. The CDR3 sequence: CASSYDSYNSPLHF. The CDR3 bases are TGTGCCAGCAGCTACGACAGTTATAATTCACCCCTCCACTTT. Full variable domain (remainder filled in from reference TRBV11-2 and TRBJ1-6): EAGVAQSPRYKIIEKRQSVAFWCNPISGHATLYWYQQILGQGPKLLIQFQNNGVVDDSQLPKDRFSAERLKGVDSTLKIQPAKLEDSAVYLCASSYDSYNSPLHFGNGTRLTVT.

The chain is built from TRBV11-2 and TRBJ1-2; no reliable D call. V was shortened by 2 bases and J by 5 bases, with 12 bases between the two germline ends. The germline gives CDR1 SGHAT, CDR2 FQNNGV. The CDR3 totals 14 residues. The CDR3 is CASSLSNLIYGYTF. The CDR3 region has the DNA TGTGCCAGCAGCTTATCCAACCTAATTTATGGCTACACCTTC.

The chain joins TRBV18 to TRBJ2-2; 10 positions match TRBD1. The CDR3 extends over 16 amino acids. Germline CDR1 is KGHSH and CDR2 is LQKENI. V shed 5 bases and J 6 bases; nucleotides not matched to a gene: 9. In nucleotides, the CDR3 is TGTGCCAGCTCATCAAGACAGGGGGCGAAGGCCGGGGAGCTGTTTTTT. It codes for CASSSRQGAKAGELFF.

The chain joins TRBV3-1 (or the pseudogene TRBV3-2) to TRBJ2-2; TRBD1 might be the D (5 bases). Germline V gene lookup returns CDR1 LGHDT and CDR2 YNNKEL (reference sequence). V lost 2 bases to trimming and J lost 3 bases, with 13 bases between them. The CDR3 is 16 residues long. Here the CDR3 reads CASSQNQGMDTGELFF. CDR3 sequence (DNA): TGTGCCAGCAGCCAAAATCAGGGAATGGACACCGGGGAGCTGTTTTTT.

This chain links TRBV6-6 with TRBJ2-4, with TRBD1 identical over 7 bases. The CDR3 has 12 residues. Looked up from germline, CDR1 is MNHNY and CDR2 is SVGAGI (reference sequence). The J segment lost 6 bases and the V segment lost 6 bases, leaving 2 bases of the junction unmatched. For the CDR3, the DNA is TGTGCCAGCAGGACAGGGTTAAACATTCAGTACTTC. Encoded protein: CASRTGLNIQYF.

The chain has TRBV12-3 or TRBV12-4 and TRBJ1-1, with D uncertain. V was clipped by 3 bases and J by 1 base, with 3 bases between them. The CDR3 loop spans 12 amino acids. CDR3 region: CASSFSNTEAFF. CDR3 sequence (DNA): TGTGCCAGCAGTTTCTCGAACACTGAAGCTTTCTTT.

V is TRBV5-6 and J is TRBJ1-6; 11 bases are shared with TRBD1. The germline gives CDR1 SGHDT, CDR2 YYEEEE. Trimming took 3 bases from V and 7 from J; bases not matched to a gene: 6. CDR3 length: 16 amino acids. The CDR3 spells CASSWRDRGMNSPLHF. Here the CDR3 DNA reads TGTGCCAGCAGCTGGAGGGACAGGGGGATGAATTCACCCCTCCACTTT.

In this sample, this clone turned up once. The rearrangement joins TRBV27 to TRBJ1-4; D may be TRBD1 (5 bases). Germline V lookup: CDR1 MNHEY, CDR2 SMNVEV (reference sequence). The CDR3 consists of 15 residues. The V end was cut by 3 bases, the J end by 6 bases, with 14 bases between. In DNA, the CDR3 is TGTGCCAGCAGTTTCCGGGGCAGGGAGGATGAAAAACTGTTTTTT. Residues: CASSFRGREDEKLFF.

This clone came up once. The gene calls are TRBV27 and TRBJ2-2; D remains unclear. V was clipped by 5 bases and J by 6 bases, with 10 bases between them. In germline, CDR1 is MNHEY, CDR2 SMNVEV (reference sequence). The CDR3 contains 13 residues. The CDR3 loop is CASSLQNAGELFF. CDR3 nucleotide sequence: TGTGCCAGCAGTCTTCAGAATGCCGGGGAGCTGTTTTTT.

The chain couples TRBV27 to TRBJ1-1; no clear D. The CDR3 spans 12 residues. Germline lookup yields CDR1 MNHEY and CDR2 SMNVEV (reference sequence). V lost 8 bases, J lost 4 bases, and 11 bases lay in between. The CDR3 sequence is CASHQEGTEAFF. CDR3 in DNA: TGTGCCAGCCATCAAGAGGGCACTGAAGCTTTCTTT.

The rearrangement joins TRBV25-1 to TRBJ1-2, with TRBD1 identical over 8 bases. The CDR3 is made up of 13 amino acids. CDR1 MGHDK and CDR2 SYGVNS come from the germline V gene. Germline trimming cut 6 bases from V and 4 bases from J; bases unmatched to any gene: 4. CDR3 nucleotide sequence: TGTGCCAGCAGCCCAGGGGGCACCTATGGCTACACCTTC. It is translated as CASSPGGTYGYTF.

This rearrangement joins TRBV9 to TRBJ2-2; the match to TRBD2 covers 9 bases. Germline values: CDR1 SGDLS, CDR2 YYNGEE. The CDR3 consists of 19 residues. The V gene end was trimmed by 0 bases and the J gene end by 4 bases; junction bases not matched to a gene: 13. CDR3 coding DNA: TGTGCCAGCAGCGTAGGCGGGACTCGCGGGGGGGCCGGCACCGGGGAGCTGTTTTTT. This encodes CASSVGGTRGGAGTGELFF.